Below are 25 T cell receptor beta chains sequenced from a single sample in a study of T cell repertoires in cytomegalovirus infection. MiXCR, run by TCRdb on the reads, gives a single entry per CDR3 protein. Of fewer than 700,000 distinct CDR3 sequences listed, approximately 24% are singletons. The specimen sequenced was CD8+ T cells from PBMCs. These receptors were collected from a human donor in good health (CMV status not recorded). Some clones in this sample may be carry-over from other donors' samples.

This rearrangement joins TRBV5-1 to TRBJ2-1; tentatively, D is TRBD1 or TRBD2 (5 bases each). Trimming took off 4 bases at V and 9 bases at J, with 20 bases between the two ends. Germline V gives CDR1 SGHRS, CDR2 YFSETQ. CDR3 length equals 15 residues. The CDR3 reads CASSPGPEPYVEQFF. CDR3 in DNA: TGCGCCAGCAGCCCGGGACCTGAGCCTTATGTTGAGCAGTTCTTC.

This clonotype was picked up a small number of times. The chain combines TRBV6-6 with TRBJ2-7; 8 nucleotides agree with TRBD1. Trimming at V came to 4 bases and at J to 4 bases, leaving 18 bases not matched to a gene. The CDR3 runs 18 residues. CDR1 and CDR2 (germline): MNHNY, SVGAGI (reference sequence). CDR3 protein: CASSSLFLTGEEEYEQYF. In nucleotides, the CDR3 is TGTGCCAGCAGTTCCCTCTTTTTGACAGGGGAAGAGGAGTACGAGCAGTACTTC.

This clonotype has a count of ten or more. The chain has TRBV7-8 and TRBJ2-5; 7 nucleotides align to TRBD1. In germline, CDR1 is SGHVS, CDR2 FQNEAQ. J was trimmed by 7 bases and V by 5 bases; bases with no gene match: 16. The length of the CDR3 is 16 residues. CDR3 in DNA: TGTGCCAGCAGCCCCCCCGGGCTGACAGGGTTGAGGACCCAGTACTTC. The encoded protein is CASSPPGLTGLRTQYF.

The chain links TRBV19 to TRBJ1-2; D is undetermined. V was trimmed by 6 bases and J by 5 bases, leaving 4 bases between them. This CDR3 contains 10 residues. CDR1 and CDR2 (germline): LNHDA, SQIVND (reference sequence). CDR3 DNA: TGTGCCAGTAGAGCTTATGGCTACACCTTC. Protein sequence: CASRAYGYTF.

This clonotype occurred a few times. The V call is TRBV4-1, the J call TRBJ2-5; perhaps D is TRBD1 or TRBD2 (5 bases each). In germline, CDR1 is MGHRA, CDR2 YSYEKL. This CDR3 is 16 amino acids long. V lost 2 bases, J lost 2 bases, and 15 bases lay in between. The CDR3 coding sequence is TGCGCCAGCAGCCAACTGTTGGGACGGATGCAAGAGACCCAGTACTTC. Amino acids: CASSQLLGRMQETQYF.

The chain combines TRBV28 with TRBJ2-7; 7 positions match TRBD1. Germline-derived CDR1 and CDR2 are MDHEN and SYDVKM. The trim removed 5 bases at V and 5 bases at J, leaving 9 bases unmatched. The length of the CDR3 is 14 residues. This CDR3 is CASSDPDRINEQYV. For the CDR3, the DNA is TGTGCCAGCAGTGACCCGGACAGGATCAACGAGCAGTACGTC.

The chain carries TRBV12-5 and TRBJ2-1; the D is unclear. The germline V and J ends were trimmed by 3 bases and 9 bases, with 3 bases remaining between them. The CDR3 runs to 10 residues. In germline, CDR1 is LGHNT, CDR2 FRNRAP. The CDR3 loop is CASGFVEQFF. The CDR3 nucleotides are TGTGCTAGTGGTTTCGTTGAGCAGTTCTTC.

Comments on this clonotype: It is likely a read error: a sequence one base away is far more abundant. The chain has TRBV7-2 and TRBJ2-1, with D perhaps TRBD1 (5 bases). Trimming stripped 5 bases from V and 4 bases from J, with 9 bases between. The CDR3 has 13 residues. Germline V gene data show CDR1 as SGHTA and CDR2 as FQGNSA. Written as DNA, the CDR3 is TGTACCAGCAGCCTCCCAGGGTACAATGAGCAGTTCTTC. Translating gives CTSSLPGYNEQFF.

This clonotype was recorded a few times. The genes are TRBV6-6 and TRBJ2-5; D not resolved. Germline CDR1 reads MNHNY; CDR2 reads SVGAGI (reference sequence). V was clipped by 1 base and J by 3 bases, with 6 bases between them. The CDR3 loop spans 13 amino acids. CDR3 in DNA: TGTGCCAGCAGTTACTTCCGGGAAGAGACCCAGTACTTC. This sequence encodes CASSYFREETQYF.

V and J are TRBV7-9 and TRBJ1-1; 7 positions match TRBD1. With 5 bases clipped from V and 6 bases from J, the junction kept 9 bases outside the gene matches. Looked up from germline, CDR1 is SEHNR and CDR2 is FQNEAQ (reference sequence). The length of the CDR3 is 14 residues. CDR3 nucleotides: TGTGCCAGCAGCCCATCTCAGGGGGGCGCTGAAGCTTTCTTT. Translated, it gives CASSPSQGGAEAFF.

V is TRBV28 and J is TRBJ2-1; TRBD2 is a possible D gene (7 bases). The germline V gene encodes CDR1 MDHEN and CDR2 SYDVKM. This CDR3 spans 23 amino acids. V lost 4 bases to trimming and J lost 0 bases, with 34 bases between them. The CDR3 spells CASSSPEFTGIRQRGNSYNEQFF. The CDR3 DNA reads as TGTGCCAGCAGTTCCCCCGAATTTACAGGGATTCGGCAGCGGGGAAACTCCTACAATGAGCAGTTCTTC.

This clonotype was recorded at least ten times. The rearrangement joins TRBV7-6 to TRBJ1-2, with D perhaps TRBD1 (6 bases). From germline, CDR1 is SGHVS and CDR2 FNYEAQ. The CDR3 length is 17 residues. Trimming shortened V by 5 bases and J by 5 bases, and 24 bases separated the two germline ends. The CDR3 nucleotides read TGTGCCAGCAGCCCATCCCTTAGGGGGGTGAGGAGATATGGCTACACCTTC. This sequence encodes CASSPSLRGVRRYGYTF.

This clonotype occurred a few times. This chain uses TRBV10-3 with TRBJ2-7; a possible D gene is TRBD1 (6 bases). This CDR3 spans 16 amino acids. Germline V gives CDR1 ENHRY, CDR2 SYGVKD. The V gene lost 0 bases and the J gene lost 3 bases, with 15 bases spanning the gap. The CDR3 here is CAISESRQGNYYEQYF. DNA for the CDR3: TGTGCCATCAGTGAGTCAAGGCAGGGGAACTACTACGAGCAGTACTTC.

This clonotype was observed many times. The CDR3 DNA follows: TGTGCCAGCAGCTCCGCCAGGCTTAAGGAGCAGTTCTTC. It specifies CASSSARLKEQFF. The chain uses TRBV7-6 and TRBJ2-1; D remains ambiguous. The V end was cut by 4 bases, the J end by 10 bases, with 14 bases between. From germline, CDR1 is SGHVS and CDR2 FNYEAQ. The CDR3 runs 13 residues.

The genes are TRBV27 and TRBJ2-7; D ambiguous. The length of the CDR3 is 13 residues. The V gene lost 3 bases and the J gene lost 2 bases, with 8 bases spanning the gap. CDR1 is MNHEY, CDR2 SMNVEV, per germline (reference sequence). The CDR3 sequence: CASSFGRPYEQYF. CDR3 DNA sequence: TGTGCCAGCAGTTTTGGAAGACCCTACGAGCAGTACTTC.

The J gene is TRBJ1-4, the V gene TRBV15, with TRBD1 as a possible D gene (5 bases). Germline-derived CDR1 and CDR2 are LNHNV and YYDKDF (reference sequence). Trimming cost V 0 bases and J 7 bases, with 24 bases left between them. The CDR3 covers 19 residues. In DNA, the CDR3 is TGTGCCACCAGCAGAGATGTGACGGTACAGGCCTTATCCTTTGAAAAACTGTTTTTT. As protein: CATSRDVTVQALSFEKLFF.

This clonotype was found many times. This rearrangement joins TRBV7-9 to TRBJ2-7; D may correspond to TRBD1 or TRBD2 (5 bases each). This CDR3 contains 16 residues. From germline, CDR1 is SEHNR and CDR2 FQNEAQ (reference sequence). Trimming shortened V by 4 bases and J by 2 bases, and 18 bases separated the two germline ends. The CDR3 sequence: CASSSLLGTSAYEQYF. DNA of the CDR3: TGTGCCAGCAGCTCCCTCCTCGGGACCTCCGCCTACGAGCAGTACTTC.

In its sample, this clonotype was seen many times. The chain combines TRBV7-6 with TRBJ2-2; 13 bases match TRBD2. J gave up 0 bases and V 5 bases, and 6 bases lay outside the gene matches. CDR3 length: 18 amino acids. CDR1 is SGHVS, CDR2 FNYEAQ, per germline. The CDR3 region is CASSAKTSGGSNTGELFF. For the CDR3, the DNA is TGTGCCAGCAGCGCGAAGACTAGCGGGGGGTCGAACACCGGGGAGCTGTTTTTT.

This CDR3 is CAISVDSNYGYTF. The DNA of the CDR3 is TGTGCCATCAGTGTGGACAGTAACTATGGCTACACCTTC. The chain recombines TRBV10-3 with TRBJ1-2; a weak D match, TRBD1 (6 bases). The germline gives CDR1 ENHRY, CDR2 SYGVKD. The V end was cut by 4 bases, the J end by 1 base, with 7 bases between. There are 13 residues in the CDR3.

In its sample, this clonotype was seen a few times. V usage is TRBV20-1 and J usage is TRBJ2-3, with TRBD2 matching over 8 bases. The V gene end was trimmed by 6 bases and the J gene end by 5 bases; junction bases not matched to a gene: 16. This CDR3 has 16 amino acids. Per the germline V gene, CDR1 is DFQATT and CDR2 is SNEGSKA (reference sequence). CDR3 loop: CSAPLTGGGPGDTQYF. For the CDR3, the DNA is TGCAGTGCCCCCTTGACGGGCGGGGGGCCGGGAGATACGCAGTATTTT.

This clonotype was seen repeatedly, ten times or more. This chain joins TRBV11-3 and TRBJ2-1; D possibly corresponds to TRBD1 (6 bases). The CDR3 sequence is 13 residues long. Germline V gene lookup returns CDR1 SGHNT and CDR2 YENEEA. The germline V and J ends were trimmed by 5 bases and 7 bases, with 12 bases remaining between them. The CDR3 region has the DNA TGTGCCAGCAGCCCCAGGGGATATAATGAGCAGTTCTTC. This codes for CASSPRGYNEQFF.

The chain links TRBV6-6 to TRBJ1-1, with D possibly being TRBD1 (5 bases). The CDR3 is 15 residues long. Germline V gene data show CDR1 as MNHNY and CDR2 as SVGAGI (reference sequence). Trimming stripped 4 bases from V and 1 base from J, with 13 bases between. Written as DNA, the CDR3 is TGTGCCAGCAGTTTCATCAGGGATAGGAACACTGAAGCTTTCTTT. This translates into CASSFIRDRNTEAFF.

This clonotype was found many times. The chain couples TRBV6-6 to TRBJ1-2, with D maybe TRBD1 (6 bases). The CDR3 contains 14 residues. V was trimmed by 6 bases and J by 0 bases, leaving 11 bases between them. CDR1 MNHNY and CDR2 SVGAGI come from the germline V gene (reference sequence). CDR3 bases: TGTGCCAGCAGGTGGGACATCGCTAACTATGGCTACACCTTC. Translated, it gives CASRWDIANYGYTF.

The gene calls are TRBV28 and TRBJ1-1; possibly TRBD1 for D (6 bases). The germline gives CDR1 MDHEN, CDR2 SYDVKM. The CDR3 sequence is 14 residues long. Trimming took 6 bases from V and 4 from J, leaving 15 bases between them. CDR3 in amino acids: CASSPPGQTTEAFF. As DNA, the CDR3 is TGTGCCAGCAGCCCGCCCGGACAGACCACTGAAGCTTTCTTT.

The chain uses TRBV5-4 and TRBJ2-1; TRBD2 is a possible D gene (6 bases). The length of the CDR3 is 16 residues. V was trimmed by 1 base and J by 7 bases, leaving 18 bases between them. CDR1 is SGHNT and CDR2 is YYREEE in the germline V gene (reference sequence). The CDR3 region is CASSLWRRLGGNEQFF. DNA for the CDR3: TGTGCCAGCAGCTTGTGGAGGAGGCTCGGGGGAAATGAGCAGTTCTTC. The full variable domain, its missing parts supplied by reference TRBV5-4 and TRBJ2-1, is ETGVTQSPTHLIKTRGQQVTLRCSSQSGHNTVSWYQQALGQGPQFIFQYYREEENGRGNFPPRFSGLQFPNYSSELNVNALELDDSALYLCASSLWRRLGGNEQFFGPGTRLTVL.